The 30 T cell receptor beta chains reported below all come from one sample, sequenced in a study of identical twins. TCRdb itself ran the 5' RACE reads through MiXCR, one entry per CDR3 protein. The profile shows around 960,000 distinct CDR3 sequences, 9% to 15% of them singletons. These records were also assigned to another study, of yellow fever vaccine responses in identical twins.

The sequenced material came from PBMCs. The receptors here all came from a woman aged 18 to 35 in good health.

A few counts support this clonotype. The chain uses TRBV14 and TRBJ2-7; no clear D gene. CDR1 and CDR2 from the germline V gene are SGHDN and FVKESK. The length of the CDR3 is 14 residues. V gave up 0 bases and J gave up 2 bases, with 8 bases separating them. This chain's CDR3 is CASSQDLTPYEQYF. The CDR3 DNA reads as TGTGCCAGCAGCCAAGACCTCACCCCCTACGAGCAGTACTTC.

This clonotype was recorded a few times. Written as DNA, the CDR3 is TGTGCCAGCAGCCCCTGGACAGGGACGAAAAACGAGCAGTACTTC. Translating it yields CASSPWTGTKNEQYF. The V and J genes are TRBV13 and TRBJ2-7; 8 nucleotides agree with TRBD1. Per germline, CDR1 PRHDT and CDR2 FYEKMQ (reference sequence). CDR3 length: 15 amino acids. The J segment lost 5 bases and the V segment lost 5 bases, leaving 11 bases of the junction unmatched.

The CDR3 sequence: CASSYGGGTTDTQYF. CDR3 coding DNA: TGTGCCAGCAGTTATGGGGGCGGTACCACAGATACGCAGTATTTT. The J gene is TRBJ2-3, the V gene TRBV6-5, with TRBD1 as a possible D gene (6 bases). Germline V gives CDR1 MNHEY, CDR2 SVGAGI. This CDR3 is built from 15 residues. The V end lost 3 bases, the J end lost 2 bases, and 12 bases lay between the germline ends.

CDR3 bases: TGCGCCAGCAGCCAAGAGGCAGGGACAGGAGTCGTATACAATGAGCAGTTCTTC. This codes for CASSQEAGTGVVYNEQFF. V and J are TRBV4-1 and TRBJ2-1; 8 bases are a match to TRBD1. The CDR3 covers 18 residues. Per germline, CDR1 MGHRA and CDR2 YSYEKL. Trimming took 0 bases from V and 4 from J; bases not matched to a gene: 11.

The chain couples TRBV3-1 to TRBJ1-1; a possible D gene is TRBD1 (5 bases). The CDR3 totals 15 residues. V was trimmed by 7 bases and J by 4 bases, leaving 19 bases between them. Germline-derived CDR1 and CDR2 are LGHDT and YNNKEL (reference sequence). This CDR3 reads CASTSGPRDGTEAFF. The DNA for the CDR3 is TGTGCCAGCACCTCCGGCCCCCGGGACGGCACTGAAGCTTTCTTT.

The CDR3 sequence: CATKRGGGAGEQFF. The CDR3 region has the DNA TGTGCCACCAAAAGGGGCGGGGGGGCCGGTGAGCAGTTCTTC. V gene TRBV27 combines with J gene TRBJ2-1, with 9 nucleotides matching TRBD2. Germline-derived CDR1 and CDR2 are MNHEY and SMNVEV (reference sequence). V was clipped by 10 bases and J by 9 bases; unmatched bases: 13. This CDR3 is 14 amino acids long.

The chain combines TRBV24-1 with TRBJ2-7; D remains ambiguous. This CDR3 comprises 12 residues. CDR1 and CDR2 from the germline V gene are KGHDR and SFDVKD. V dropped 3 bases and J dropped 2 bases, with 4 bases sitting between them. CDR3 region: CATSDSTYEQYF. The CDR3 DNA reads as TGTGCCACCAGTGATAGTACCTACGAGCAGTACTTC.

At least ten counts were recorded for this clonotype. The chain uses TRBV12-3 or TRBV12-4 and TRBJ2-2, with D unclear. CDR3 length: 14 residues. The V and J ends lost 1 base and 4 bases respectively, with 7 bases between them. The CDR3 reads CASSLEGLTGELFF. The DNA for the CDR3 is TGTGCCAGCAGTTTAGAAGGGCTCACCGGGGAGCTGTTTTTT.

In its sample, this clonotype was seen many times. The J gene is TRBJ2-3, the V gene TRBV7-3, with D possibly matching TRBD2 (6 bases). Per germline, CDR1 SGHTA and CDR2 FQGTGA. There are 15 residues in the CDR3. The V gene lost 6 bases and the J gene lost 0 bases, with 13 bases spanning the gap. CDR3 nucleotides: TGTGCCAGCAGTACTTCTGGAGGGAGCACAGATACGCAGTATTTT. Its translation: CASSTSGGSTDTQYF.

This clonotype was recorded a few times. V and J are TRBV12-3 or TRBV12-4 and TRBJ2-1; 9 positions agree with TRBD2. V lost 5 bases, J lost 7 bases, and 15 bases stayed unmatched. This CDR3 is built from 17 residues. In DNA form, the CDR3 reads TGTGCCAGCAGTCCTCTGCGCGGGGGGGCCGAGTGGAATGAGCAGTTCTTC. It codes for CASSPLRGGAEWNEQFF.

The CDR3, as DNA: TGCGCCAGCAGCCAGAGCGGGACGGGTTTTGGAAACACCATATATTTT. Its protein product is CASSQSGTGFGNTIYF. The chain employs TRBV4-1 and TRBJ1-3; TRBD1 might be the D (5 bases). Germline CDR1 reads MGHRA; CDR2 reads YSYEKL. Trimming took off 3 bases at V and 3 bases at J, with 15 bases between the two ends. The CDR3 contains 16 residues.

This clonotype was observed a handful of times. This chain joins TRBV20-1 and TRBJ1-1; TRBD1 matches 9 bases. The CDR3 contains 15 residues. Unmatched junction bases numbered 11, after V lost 6 bases and J lost 3 bases. In germline, CDR1 is DFQATT, CDR2 SNEGSKA (reference sequence). Here the CDR3 DNA reads TGCAGTGCAGATACAGGGGGCAGATGGGACACTGAAGCTTTCTTT. This codes for CSADTGGRWDTEAFF.

This clonotype was detected many times. The rearrangement uses TRBV12-3 or TRBV12-4 and TRBJ2-5; TRBD1 aligns across 10 bases. The V segment lost 1 base and the J segment 5 bases; nucleotides outside the gene matches: 1. The CDR3 has 14 amino acids. Here the CDR3 DNA reads TGTGCCAGCAGTTTAGGGACAGGGGGTGAGACCCAGTACTTC. Amino acid sequence: CASSLGTGGETQYF.

This clonotype was counted many times. This chain joins TRBV5-1 and TRBJ2-5; TRBD1 matches at 7 bases. The V gene end was trimmed by 0 bases and the J gene end by 4 bases; junction bases not matched to a gene: 6. This CDR3 contains 15 residues. Germline-derived CDR1 and CDR2 are SGHRS and YFSETQ. CDR3 in amino acids: CASSLDPGGTETQYF. The CDR3 DNA sequence: TGCGCCAGCAGCTTGGACCCAGGGGGAACAGAGACCCAGTACTTC.

This clonotype occurred a few times. The V call is TRBV6-5, the J call TRBJ2-5, with D tentatively TRBD1 or TRBD2 (7 bases each). This CDR3 contains 17 residues. V lost 2 bases, J lost 4 bases, and 20 bases lay in between. In germline, CDR1 is MNHEY, CDR2 SVGAGI. Here the CDR3 DNA reads TGTGCCAGCAGTTACGGGGGGGGAAGACAGGGCGGAGAGACCCAGTACTTC. Translation: CASSYGGGRQGGETQYF.

This clonotype was seen only a few times. The CDR3 DNA reads as TGTGCCACCAGCAGAGTACTAGCGGACCAAGAGACCCAGTACTTC. It translates to CATSRVLADQETQYF. The chain uses TRBV15 and TRBJ2-5; TRBD2 matches at 8 bases. Trimming removed 1 base from V and 0 bases from J; junction bases left unmatched: 1. Germline V lookup: CDR1 LNHNV, CDR2 YYDKDF (reference sequence). The CDR3 consists of 15 residues.

This clonotype was detected ten times or more. This rearrangement joins TRBV7-3 to TRBJ2-1, with D maybe TRBD2 (6 bases). Trimming left V 5 bases short and J 3 bases short, with 14 bases between. Germline CDR1 is SGHTA and CDR2 is FQGTGA. The CDR3 extends over 15 amino acids. The CDR3 is CASSPQGGNYNEQFF. In DNA, the CDR3 is TGTGCCAGCAGCCCACAAGGCGGGAACTACAATGAGCAGTTCTTC.

The chain is built from TRBV5-1 and TRBJ1-1; the D is unclear. Trimming cost V 4 bases and J 0 bases, with 10 bases left between them. This CDR3 is built from 14 residues. The V gene's germline CDR1 is SGHRS and CDR2 YFSETQ. The CDR3 DNA follows: TGCGCCAGCAGCCCGGCTCCAATGAACACTGAAGCTTTCTTT. This translates into CASSPAPMNTEAFF.

This clonotype was seen ten or more times. This rearrangement joins TRBV20-1 to TRBJ2-1, with TRBD1 matching over 9 bases. Germline lookup yields CDR1 DFQATT and CDR2 SNEGSKA (reference sequence). The CDR3 consists of 14 residues. With V trimmed by 4 bases and J by 6 bases, 7 bases remained unmatched. The CDR3 region is CSANRDREPNEQFF. DNA of the CDR3: TGCAGTGCTAACCGGGACAGGGAGCCCAATGAGCAGTTCTTC.

This chain uses TRBV10-2 with TRBJ2-5, with D possibly TRBD2 on 5 matching bases. The CDR3 loop spans 15 amino acids. The V and J ends lost 7 bases and 3 bases respectively, with 18 bases between them. Germline CDR1 reads WSHSY; CDR2 reads SAAADI. CDR3 amino acids: CASNPGLIGKETQYF. The CDR3 nucleotides are TGCGCCAGCAATCCCGGACTTATCGGGAAAGAGACCCAGTACTTC.

This clonotype has a count of ten or more. The V gene is TRBV10-3, the J gene TRBJ1-5; possible D gene TRBD1, 5 bases. CDR3 length: 15 residues. Germline lookup yields CDR1 ENHRY and CDR2 SYGVKD. Trimming removed 3 bases from V and 2 bases from J, with 11 bases in between. In nucleotides, the CDR3 is TGTGCCATCAGTGACGGGGGGGTGGGCAATCAGCCCCAGCATTTT. Residues: CAISDGGVGNQPQHF.

This clonotype was counted between two and nine times. The chain joins TRBV12-3 or TRBV12-4 to TRBJ1-1; 8 nucleotides agree with TRBD1. The CDR3 length is 14 residues. V lost 7 bases to trimming and J lost 3 bases; unmatched junction nucleotides: 7. The CDR3 coding sequence is TGTGCCAGCAATACCGACAGGGGAGACACTGAAGCTTTCTTT. This translates into CASNTDRGDTEAFF.

The chain combines TRBV18 with TRBJ2-2, with D possibly called TRBD1 or TRBD2 (5 bases each). The CDR3 length is 15 residues. CDR1 KGHSH and CDR2 LQKENI come from the germline V gene. Trimming cost V 1 base and J 4 bases, with 10 bases left between them. CDR3 bases: TGTGCCAGCTCACCACAGGGGACGAGCACCGGGGAGCTGTTTTTT. The encoded protein is CASSPQGTSTGELFF.

This clonotype has only a few counts. J is TRBJ2-5 and V is TRBV12-3 or TRBV12-4; TRBD2 agrees at 9 bases. The V gene end was trimmed by 4 bases and the J gene end by 5 bases; junction bases not matched to a gene: 11. This CDR3 spans 16 amino acids. In nucleotides, the CDR3 is TGTGCCAGCAGTTGGGCCGGGGCGGGAGGGCCGGAGACCCAGTACTTC. Residues: CASSWAGAGGPETQYF.

The chain is built from TRBV11-2 and TRBJ1-1; 8 bases agree with TRBD1. Germline CDR1 is SGHAT and CDR2 is FQNNGV. The CDR3 runs 17 residues. Unmatched junction bases numbered 9, after V lost 2 bases and J lost 1 base. CDR3 sequence (DNA): TGTGCCAGCAGCTTAAAGAAAAGAGGACAGGGGAACACTGAAGCTTTCTTT. Translated, it gives CASSLKKRGQGNTEAFF.

The rearrangement uses TRBV3-1 and TRBJ2-1; 11 bases map to TRBD2. The V and J ends lost 2 bases and 7 bases, in that order; junction bases with no gene match: 10. Germline CDR1 and CDR2: LGHDT and YNNKEL (reference sequence). CDR3 length equals 17 residues. DNA of the CDR3: TGTGCCAGCAGCCAAAGGGTTGGCCTAGCGGGAGGAAATGAGCAGTTCTTC. Translated, it gives CASSQRVGLAGGNEQFF.

Only a few counts were recorded for this clonotype. The V and J genes are TRBV12-3 or TRBV12-4 and TRBJ2-1, with a possible D match to TRBD2 (6 bases). There are 14 residues in the CDR3. Deletions cut 2 bases from V and 8 bases from J, with 13 bases between. The chain's CDR3 is CASSLSGLYDEQFF. DNA of the CDR3: TGTGCCAGCAGTTTAAGTGGACTATACGATGAGCAGTTCTTC.

This clonotype showed up just a few times. This chain's CDR3 is CASSFSATMNTEAFF. The CDR3 region has the DNA TGTGCCAGCAGTTTCTCGGCGACCATGAACACTGAAGCTTTCTTT. The V gene is TRBV6-5, the J gene TRBJ1-1; D remains ambiguous. The germline gives CDR1 MNHEY, CDR2 SVGAGI. V was cut by 4 bases and J by 0 bases, with 12 bases left in between. The CDR3 loop spans 15 amino acids.

The chain carries TRBV6-2 or TRBV6-3 and TRBJ2-3, with 9 nucleotides matching TRBD2. Germline assignment: CDR1 MNHEY and CDR2 SVGEGT. This CDR3 spans 14 amino acids. The V segment lost 8 bases and the J segment 8 bases; nucleotides outside the gene matches: 11. In DNA form, the CDR3 reads TGTGCCAGCGGAAAGCGGGGGGCCGTCAGTACGCAGTATTTT. This encodes CASGKRGAVSTQYF.

V and J are TRBV6-1 and TRBJ2-3; TRBD1 aligns across 9 bases. The CDR3 spans 17 residues. Trimming at V came to 0 bases and at J to 9 bases, leaving 13 bases not matched to a gene. Germline CDR1 and CDR2: MNHNS and SASEGT. The CDR3 nucleotides read TGTGCCAGCAGTGAAGCTCTATCAGGAATGGGACAGGGAACGCAGTATTTT. Translating gives CASSEALSGMGQGTQYF.